The rows below give T cell receptor beta chains drawn from one sample of a study of CD8+ T cells in alopecia areata. Profiling relied on immunoSEQ multiplex PCR, and the TCRdb table lists in-frame clones only, not all of them. This table has fewer than 200,000 clones, approximately 65% appearing once. The input for sequencing was CD8+ T cells sorted from blood, taken at week 0. The source of these receptors is a human donor with alopecia areata. CDR3s include the opening cysteine and the closing phenylalanine or tryptophan. The D gene is left open where the match is weak. For some rows the clone size is stated as once, few or many, or as a class when expanded; others skip it.

>TRBV6-5|-|TRBJ1-1|-
CATRGGPEAFF
TGTGCCACGCGGGGCGGGCCTGAAGCTTTCTTT
>TRBV6-5|few|TRBJ2-7|-
CASSLRFSYEQYF
TGTGCCAGCAGTTTGAGGTTCTCCTACGAGCAGTACTTC
>TRBV27|many|TRBJ2-3|-
CASKQFPPSSRSTDTQYF
TGTGCCAGCAAGCAGTTCCCGCCGAGCAGCCGAAGCACAGATACGCAGTATTTT
>TRBV7-8|-|TRBJ1-2|-
CASSLVAGPGYTF
TGTGCCAGCAGCTTAGTGGCAGGGCCTGGCTACACCTTC
>TRBV6-5|-|TRBJ1-5|-
CASRHNSNQPQHF
TGTGCCAGCAGACACAATAGCAATCAGCCCCAGCATTTT
>TRBV9|-|TRBJ1-2|-
CASSVEAPRDYGYTF
TGTGCCAGCAGCGTAGAGGCACCGCGGGACTATGGCTACACCTTC
>TRBV15|-|TRBJ1-2|-
CATSKSEAPGSDGYTF
TGTGCCACCAGCAAGTCAGAAGCCCCGGGCTCTGATGGCTACACCTTC
>TRBV7-9|-|TRBJ2-7|-
CASSLVGSSYEQYF
TGTGCCAGCAGCTTAGTGGGGAGCTCCTACGAGCAGTACTTC
>TRBV29-1|few|TRBJ1-2|-
CSVPGSNYGYTF
TGCAGCGTGCCGGGATCTAACTATGGCTACACCTTC
>TRBV6-6|once|TRBJ2-5|-
CASSPRDRQETQYF
TGTGCCAGCAGTCCTAGAGACAGACAAGAGACCCAGTACTTC
>TRBV29-1|once|TRBJ1-2|-
CSAEGRGGYTF
TGCAGCGCCGAGGGCAGGGGTGGCTACACCTTC
>TRBV7-9|few|TRBJ1-2|TRBD1
CASSLVSGGAADGYTF
TGTGCCAGCAGCTTAGTGTCAGGGGGCGCAGCCGATGGCTACACCTTC
>TRBV9|-|TRBJ2-7|TRBD1
CASSARQGWNEQYF
TGTGCCAGCAGCGCCCGACAGGGGTGGAACGAGCAGTACTTC
>TRBV7-9|once|TRBJ1-1|TRBD1
CASRTGAMRGHTEAFF
TGTGCCTCGAGGACAGGGGCTATGAGAGGTCACACTGAAGCTTTCTTT
>TRBV19|few|TRBJ2-3|TRBD1
CASSFTGASTDTQYF
TGTGCCAGTAGTTTTACAGGGGCGAGCACAGATACGCAGTATTTT
>TRBV9|-|TRBJ2-1|TRBD2
CASSAPRGGGQFF
TGTGCCAGCAGTGCTCCACGGGGCGGGGGACAGTTCTTC
>TRBV5-1|-|TRBJ2-3|TRBD1
CASSLDGTGITDTQYF
TGCGCCAGCAGTTTGGACGGGACAGGGATCACAGATACGCAGTATTTT
>TRBV2|-|TRBJ1-2|TRBD1
CASSEATGVGTF
TGTGCCAGCAGTGAAGCTACAGGGGTCGGCACCTTC
>TRBV10-2|-|TRBJ2-1|-
CASSNQPTLFF
TGCGCCAGCAGCAACCAGCCGACGCTGTTCTTC
>TRBV30|few|TRBJ1-6|-
CAWSGGGISPLHF
TGTGCCTGGAGTGGCGGGGGAATTTCACCCCTCCACTTT
>TRBV30|-|TRBJ2-7|-
CAWRDMSLAVEQYF
TGTGCCTGGAGGGACATGTCTTTGGCAGTCGAGCAGTACTTC
>TRBV2|-|TRBJ2-3|-
CASSEWTASTDTQYF
TGTGCCAGCAGTGAATGGACAGCTAGCACAGATACGCAGTATTTT
>TRBV5-1|once|TRBJ2-7|-
CASSLDRNYEQYF
TGCGCCAGCAGCTTGGATCGCAACTACGAGCAGTACTTC
>TRBV10-1|-|TRBJ2-7|TRBD2
CASSESGLAGHEQYF
TGCGCCAGCAGTGAGTCTGGACTAGCTGGCCACGAGCAGTACTTC
>TRBV23-1|-|TRBJ2-7|TRBD1
CASSHEDWTGEVCTYEQYF
TGCGCCAGCAGTCACGAGGATTGGACAGGGGAAGTTTGCACCTACGAGCAGTACTTC
>TRBV7-9|-|TRBJ2-5|TRBD1
CASSHGTGGLNQETQYF
TGTGCCAGCAGCCACGGAACAGGGGGACTTAACCAAGAGACCCAGTACTTC
>TRBV2|-|TRBJ1-2|-
CASSGPHREWNYGYTF
TGTGCCAGCAGTGGGCCCCACCGGGAGTGGAACTATGGCTACACCTTC
>TRBV25-1|-|TRBJ2-2|-
CASNGPVNTGELFF
TGTGCCAGCAACGGACCGGTCAACACCGGGGAGCTGTTTTTT
>TRBV5-1|once|TRBJ1-2|TRBD1
CASSLVFGTGSDYGYTF
TGCGCCAGCAGCTTGGTATTTGGGACAGGGAGCGACTATGGCTACACCTTC
>TRBV25-1|few|TRBJ2-3|-
CASSAQGLSTDTQYF
TGTGCCAGCAGTGCCCAGGGGCTAAGCACAGATACGCAGTATTTT
>TRBV27|few|TRBJ2-5|-
CASSLTGTFQETQYF
TGTGCCAGCAGTTTAACAGGGACCTTCCAAGAGACCCAGTACTTC
>TRBV11-1|-|TRBJ1-2|-
CASSFTGRTIETYTF
TGTGCCAGCAGCTTTACGGGGAGGACAATTGAAACCTACACCTTC
>TRBV28|-|TRBJ1-2|-
CASSLFPLGYYGYTF
TGTGCCAGCAGTTTATTCCCCCTAGGGTACTATGGCTACACCTTC
>TRBV7-2|few|TRBJ2-1|-
CASSFLSREQFF
TGTGCCAGCAGCTTCCTATCAAGGGAGCAGTTCTTC
>TRBV6-1|-|TRBJ1-5|-
CASSEGTSSQPQHF
TGTGCCAGCAGTGAAGGGACCTCGAGTCAGCCCCAGCATTTT
>TRBV7-9|-|TRBJ2-1|TRBD2
CASSLEGLNNEQFF
TGTGCCAGCAGCTTAGAGGGACTAAACAATGAGCAGTTCTTC
>TRBV30|-|TRBJ1-4|-
CAWSGPHSTAFF
TGTGCCTGGAGTGGGCCCCACAGCACAGCGTTTTTT
>TRBV9|-|TRBJ1-2|-
CASSVLRGRDYGYTF
TGTGCCAGCAGCGTCCTGAGAGGGAGGGACTATGGCTACACCTTC
>TRBV10-3|few|TRBJ2-5|TRBD2
CAISEVGGAWETQYF
TGTGCCATCAGCGAAGTCGGGGGGGCCTGGGAGACCCAGTACTTC
>TRBV6-5|few|TRBJ1-5|TRBD1
CASSLGQGYQPQHF
TGTGCCAGCAGTTTAGGACAGGGCTACCAGCCCCAGCATTTT
>TRBV6-1|once|TRBJ1-5|-
CASSDVERASNQPQHF
TGTGCCAGCAGTGACGTGGAGAGAGCTAGCAATCAGCCCCAGCATTTT
>TRBV5-6|few|TRBJ2-2|-
CASSLGNTGELFF
TGTGCCAGCAGCTTGGGAAACACCGGGGAGCTGTTTTTT